What follows are 27 T cell receptor beta chains derived from one specimen sequenced in a study of identical twins (TCRdb year 2016). Libraries were prepared through 5' RACE. Sequencing used an Illumina HiSeq 2000. TCRdb applied fastp at Q25 and MiXCR to the public reads, then kept only in-frame beta chains. Here each entry gathers all rows of one CDR3 protein and keeps the most common genes and DNA. This sample comprises 1,800,000 or so distinct CDR3 sequences, about 32% of them detected only once. 0.25% to 0.3% of the sample belongs to the ten largest clones. The sequencing input was cord blood. These receptors were taken from a newborn girl in good health.

The table lists this clonotype with a few counts. This chain links TRBV28 with TRBJ2-7, with 9 nucleotides matching TRBD1. Per germline, CDR1 MDHEN and CDR2 SYDVKM. The CDR3 contains 21 residues. Losses at the gene ends were 2 bases for V and 0 bases for J; bases not matched to a gene: 20. CDR3 sequence: CASSLGSWGQGTTSNSYEQYF. CDR3 DNA sequence: TGTGCCAGCAGTTTAGGTAGCTGGGGACAGGGAACTACTAGCAACTCCTACGAGCAGTACTTC. Full variable domain (remainder filled in from reference TRBV28 and TRBJ2-7): DVKVTQSSRYLVKRTGEKVFLECVQDMDHENMFWYRQDPGLGLRLIYFSYDVKMKEKGDIPEGYSVSREKKERFSLILESASTNQTSMYLCASSLGSWGQGTTSNSYEQYFGPGTRLTVT.

This chain uses TRBV12-3 or TRBV12-4 with TRBJ2-1; D gene uncertain. The closer fit of TRBJ2-7 to the DNA end suggests the J call may be wrong. The CDR3 spans 17 residues. The CDR3 region has the DNA TGTGCCAGCAGTTTAGCTTGGCAGACCACCTCCTACAATGAGCAGTACTTC. Residues: CASSLAWQTTSYNEQYF.

V usage is TRBV12-3 or TRBV12-4 and J usage is TRBJ2-7, with 9 bases identical to TRBD2. V was clipped by 6 bases and J by 3 bases; unmatched bases: 3. The CDR3 extends over 13 amino acids. This chain's CDR3 is CASRRAGGYEQYF. In DNA, the CDR3 is TGTGCCAGCAGGCGAGCGGGAGGCTACGAGCAGTACTTC.

The chain recombines TRBV28 with TRBJ2-1; TRBD2 matches 9 bases. Germline CDR1 MDHEN, CDR2 SYDVKM. The J segment lost 5 bases and the V segment lost 5 bases, leaving 10 bases of the junction unmatched. The CDR3 length is 16 residues. The CDR3 bases are TGTGCCAGCAGTCTCTTAGTAGCGGGAGTGGACAATGAGCAGTTCTTC. Protein product: CASSLLVAGVDNEQFF.

As to this clonotype: Possible read error: a much larger clone is one base away. The CDR3 is CASSAAGDRFSGANVLTF. CDR3 nucleotide sequence: TGTGCCAGCAGCGCAGCAGGGGACAGATTCTCTGGGGCCAACGTCCTGACTTTC. V usage is TRBV9 and J usage is TRBJ2-6, with 7 bases lining up with TRBD1. The CDR3 contains 18 residues. V shed 3 bases and J 0 bases; nucleotides not matched to a gene: 9. The germline CDR1 and CDR2 sequences are SGDLS and YYNGEE.

J is TRBJ1-2 and V is TRBV5-6, with a weak D call TRBD1 (5 bases). V was cut by 5 bases and J by 6 bases, with 17 bases left in between. Per germline, CDR1 SGHDT and CDR2 YYEEEE. The CDR3 covers 14 residues. CDR3 nucleotides: TGTGCCAGCAGTCAATCCGGGACGATGGATGGCTACACCTTC. This translates into CASSQSGTMDGYTF.

This clonotype was detected only a few times. The chain links TRBV20-1 to TRBJ1-5; 10 bases align to TRBD1. The CDR3 is made up of 15 amino acids. Germline V CDR1 and CDR2: DFQATT, SNEGSKA (reference sequence). The junction had 5 bases not matched to a gene; V was cut back by 4 bases and J by 2 bases. The CDR3 loop reads CSANPGTGGNQPQHF. In nucleotides, the CDR3 is TGCAGTGCTAACCCGGGGACAGGGGGCAATCAGCCCCAGCATTTT.

V gene TRBV5-6 combines with J gene TRBJ1-3; D possibly corresponds to TRBD1 (5 bases). CDR3 length: 16 residues. V shed 3 bases and J shed 0 bases, with 13 bases lying between them. Germline V gene sequence: CDR1 SGHDT, CDR2 YYEEEE. The CDR3 DNA is TGTGCCAGCAGCTGGGGGGACGCCAACTCTGGAAACACCATATATTTT. It encodes CASSWGDANSGNTIYF. Drawing the rest from reference TRBV5-6 and TRBJ1-3, the complete variable domain is DAGVTQSPTHLIKTRGQQVTLRCSPKSGHDTVSWYQQALGQGPQFIFQYYEEEERQRGNFPDRFSGHQFPNYSSELNVNALLLGDSALYLCASSWGDANSGNTIYFGEGSWLTVV.

This clonotype was counted only a few times. The chain couples TRBV6-5 to TRBJ1-2; tentatively, D is TRBD1 (6 bases). The CDR3 sequence is 13 residues long. Germline CDR1 is MNHEY and CDR2 is SVGAGI. V dropped 6 bases and J dropped 3 bases, with 11 bases sitting between them. The CDR3 sequence is CASSRDIHYGYTF. In DNA form, the CDR3 reads TGTGCCAGCAGCAGGGACATTCACTATGGCTACACCTTC.

This chain connects TRBV18 to TRBJ2-1; possibly TRBD1 for D (5 bases). Germline values: CDR1 KGHSH, CDR2 LQKENI. With 2 bases removed from V and 6 bases from J, the gap between germline ends came to 11 bases. The CDR3 extends over 14 amino acids. CDR3 loop: CASSPGAEPNEQFF. The CDR3 DNA reads as TGTGCCAGCTCACCAGGGGCGGAGCCCAATGAGCAGTTCTTC. Full variable domain (remainder filled in from reference TRBV18 and TRBJ2-1): NAGVMQNPRHLVRRRGQEARLRCSPMKGHSHVYWYRQLPEEGLKFMVYLQKENIIDESGMPKERFSAEFPKEGPSILRIQQVVRGDSAAYFCASSPGAEPNEQFFGPGTRLTVL.

Worth noting for this clonotype: This may come from a read error, since a much larger clone is one base off. The chain couples TRBV12-3 or TRBV12-4 to TRBJ2-1; TRBD1 might be the D (6 bases). V was cut by 4 bases and J by 13 bases, with 17 bases left in between. This CDR3 has 13 amino acids. The CDR3 DNA sequence: TGTGCCAGCAGTTCGGACAGTAGGGAGACCCAGTTCTTC. Encoded protein: CASSSDSRETQFF.

This clonotype was seen ten or more times. The chain links TRBV10-3 to TRBJ2-1; 14 nucleotides line up with TRBD2. The germline V gene has CDR1 ENHRY and CDR2 SYGVKD. V dropped 10 bases and J dropped 14; count of bases not matched to a gene: 7. CDR3 length: 12 amino acids. The CDR3 loop reads CATSPGLAGEFF. CDR3 sequence (DNA): TGTGCCACCTCACCGGGACTAGCGGGAGAGTTCTTC.

In this sample, this clonotype turned up a few times. This chain links TRBV15 with TRBJ2-3; 10 nucleotides match TRBD2. Germline CDR1 LNHNV, CDR2 YYDKDF (reference sequence). This CDR3 has 15 residues. Trimming at V came to 2 bases and at J to 3 bases, leaving 2 bases not matched to a gene. The CDR3 DNA reads TGTGCCACCAGCAGACTAGCGGGAGATACAGATACGCAGTATTTT. Its protein is CATSRLAGDTDTQYF.

As to this clonotype: At one end the junction does not follow the germline gene, possibly because of a read error. The chain couples TRBV7-9 to TRBJ2-3; D is possibly TRBD1 (5 bases). The V gene's germline CDR1 is SEHNR and CDR2 FQNEAQ (reference sequence). This CDR3 has 12 amino acids. The DNA of the CDR3 is TGTGCCAGCAGCTTCGTGACAGATGCGCAGTATTTT. Its protein is CASSFVTDAQYF.

The chain links TRBV10-2 to TRBJ2-3; possible D gene TRBD2, 5 bases. V lost 4 bases and J 2 bases, leaving 22 bases between the germline ends. Germline assignment: CDR1 WSHSY and CDR2 SAAADI. The CDR3 is 18 residues long. CDR3 residues: CASSALRRGLNPTDTQYF. The CDR3 nucleotides are TGCGCCAGCAGTGCTCTGAGACGGGGTTTAAACCCCACAGATACGCAGTATTTT.

The chain joins TRBV6-1 to TRBJ1-2; D is possibly TRBD1 (6 bases). There are 15 residues in the CDR3. Trimming took 6 bases from V and 8 from J, leaving 22 bases between them. Looked up from germline, CDR1 is MNHNS and CDR2 is SASEGT. This CDR3 is CASSMSRAPTGGYTF. The CDR3 bases are TGTGCCAGCAGCATGAGCCGGGCCCCCACAGGGGGCTACACCTTC.

This clonotype has only one observation. A much larger clone is a single base away; this may be a read error. The J gene is TRBJ2-7, the V gene TRBV20-1; weak D call: TRBD2 (6 bases). The CDR3 contains 15 residues. Trimming left V 2 bases short and J 4 bases short, with 18 bases between. CDR1 and CDR2 from the germline V gene are DFQATT and SNEGSKA (reference sequence). The CDR3 bases are TGCAGTGCTAGAAGTGCTGGGACTCTAGAATACGAGCAGTACTTC. This sequence encodes CSARSAGTLEYEQYF.

This clonotype was detected a few times. The chain has TRBV28 and TRBJ1-2; D perhaps matches TRBD1 (5 bases). This CDR3 spans 16 amino acids. Per germline, CDR1 MDHEN and CDR2 SYDVKM. The germline V and J ends were trimmed by 2 bases and 0 bases, with 13 bases remaining between them. The CDR3 DNA follows: TGTGCCAGCAGTTTAAGGGGATGGGGCTCTAACTATGGCTACACCTTC. This codes for CASSLRGWGSNYGYTF.

V gene TRBV24-1 combines with J gene TRBJ2-3, with no clear D. CDR3 size: 15 residues. CDR1 and CDR2 from the germline V gene are KGHDR and SFDVKD. Between the trimmed V and J ends, which lost 5 bases and 2 bases, there was a span of 13 bases. This chain's CDR3 is CATSVGPPYTDTQYF. CDR3 DNA sequence: TGTGCCACCAGTGTAGGTCCACCTTACACAGATACGCAGTATTTT.

Only one count was recorded for this clonotype. The chain employs TRBV7-2 and TRBJ2-7; D remains unclear. Germline loops: CDR1 SGHTA, CDR2 FQGNSA. This CDR3 comprises 13 residues. Trimming removed 1 base from V and 7 bases from J, with 11 bases in between. This CDR3 is CASSLVYNNEQYF. CDR3 coding DNA: TGTGCCAGCAGCTTAGTGTATAACAATGAGCAGTACTTC.

The chain carries TRBV6-1 and TRBJ1-2; 8 nucleotides match TRBD1. Germline V lookup: CDR1 MNHNS, CDR2 SASEGT. After removal of 0 bases from V and 7 bases from J, the junction contained 13 bases not matched to a gene. The CDR3 covers 17 residues. CDR3 sequence reads: CASSEARHLQGARGYTF. The DNA of the CDR3 is TGTGCCAGCAGTGAAGCAAGGCACTTGCAGGGGGCGCGTGGCTACACCTTC.

This clonotype was observed a handful of times. The rearrangement links TRBV6-1 to TRBJ2-3; D is ambiguous. CDR1 is MNHNS and CDR2 is SASEGT in the germline V gene. V lost 9 bases and J 5 bases, leaving 15 bases between the germline ends. The CDR3 totals 13 residues. The CDR3 DNA follows: TGTGCCAGTACCACTATGAATGGAGATACGCAGTATTTT. As protein: CASTTMNGDTQYF.

The gene calls are TRBV12-5 and TRBJ1-1, with D tentatively TRBD1 (5 bases). V was shortened by 4 bases and J by 4 bases, with 10 bases between the two germline ends. The CDR3 is 13 amino acids. Germline V gene data show CDR1 as LGHNT and CDR2 as FRNRAP. The CDR3 DNA sequence: TGTGCTAGTGGTTGGGAGGGGCCCACTGAAGCTTTCTTT. The encoded protein is CASGWEGPTEAFF.

This clonotype was detected a few times. CDR3 nucleotides: TGTGCCAGCAGCAAACCCCCCCGACACGCCAAAAACATTCAGTACTTC. Protein sequence: CASSKPPRHAKNIQYF. V usage is TRBV21-1 and J usage is TRBJ2-4; TRBD2, the table's D call, was not compared with the DNA. TRBV21-1 is noted as a pseudogene. The CDR3 totals 16 residues.

This clonotype has only a few counts. The chain uses TRBV4-2 and TRBJ2-3; possible D gene TRBD1, 6 bases. Trimming stripped 4 bases from V and 6 bases from J, with 14 bases between. Germline V lookup: CDR1 LGHNA, CDR2 YNFKEQ. The CDR3 consists of 14 residues. The CDR3 DNA is TGTGCCAGCAGCCCTTGGCAGGGGCTTGATACGCAGTATTTT. This sequence encodes CASSPWQGLDTQYF.

A remark on this clonotype: A read error may produce the germline difference seen at one junction end. The chain has TRBV12-3 or TRBV12-4 and TRBJ2-3; D may be TRBD2 (6 bases). The CDR3 runs 14 residues. CDR3 nucleotides: TGTGCCAGCAGTTTACTAGCGAGAACAGATGCGCAGTATTTT. It translates to CASSLLARTDAQYF.

The chain links TRBV9 to TRBJ1-1, with 9 bases that match TRBD1. V dropped 1 base and J dropped 3; count of bases not matched to a gene: 4. Per the germline V gene, CDR1 is SGDLS and CDR2 is YYNGEE. This CDR3 comprises 15 residues. The CDR3 is CASSVTGGVDTEAFF. CDR3 in DNA: TGTGCCAGCAGCGTAACAGGGGGCGTGGACACTGAAGCTTTCTTT.